This T cell receptor (beta chain) came from a study of T cells in Graves' hyperthyroidism and ophthalmopathy. On the study more broadly: Upon initial diagnosis and before any treatment, peripheral blood was collected.

This CDR3 has 15 residues. V trimming: 5 bases; J trimming: 2 bases; junction bases outside the gene matches: 9. CDR1 SEHNR and CDR2 FQNEAQ come from the germline V gene (reference sequence). In this sample, this clonotype turned up a few times. The target antigen is unknown. Patients aged 18 to 65 with hyperthyroidism were newly diagnosed, with duration under 2 months. Study conclusions and caveats: A 13 V-J signature model discriminated ophthalmopathy versus stable hyperthyroidism.

The source material, RNA transcripts, was used to amplify TCR beta CDR3 regions. Using the HTBI primer set, a first-round RT-PCR was run on the TCR CDR3. TCRdb ran MiXCR on the multiplex PCR reads and lists one entry per CDR3 protein. This table holds roughly 840,000 distinct CDR3 sequences, approximately 40% found once. The sequenced sample consisted of blood. This clonotype was sampled from a man aged 18-30 years with Graves' hyperthyroidism. The rearrangement uses TRBV7-9 and TRBJ2-7; TRBD1 matches 7 bases. DNA of the CDR3: TGTGCCAGCAGCCCTACTACAGGGGACCCCTACGAGCAGTACTTC. This gives the protein CASSPTTGDPYEQYF.